This T cell receptor (beta chain) is drawn from a study of technical replicates of blood from a few donors. As to this clone: Mismatch with germline at one junction end may stem from a read error.

Using immunoSEQ multiplex PCR, the repertoire was profiled, and TCRdb retains in-frame clones only, with some absent. This table has about 62,000 clones, approximately 89% appearing once. The CDR3 is 15 residues long. Per germline, CDR1 LGHNA and CDR2 YSLEER. Material for sequencing was PBMCs. V usage is TRBV4-3 and J usage is TRBJ1-1; 7 positions agree with TRBD1. The sequence was obtained from a human donor in good health. Some clones in this sample may be carry-over from other donors' samples. CDR3 in amino acids: CASSQVGTARTGGIF. CDR3 in DNA: TGCGCCAGCAGCCAAGTCGGGACAGCCCGGACCGGTGGGATCTTT.